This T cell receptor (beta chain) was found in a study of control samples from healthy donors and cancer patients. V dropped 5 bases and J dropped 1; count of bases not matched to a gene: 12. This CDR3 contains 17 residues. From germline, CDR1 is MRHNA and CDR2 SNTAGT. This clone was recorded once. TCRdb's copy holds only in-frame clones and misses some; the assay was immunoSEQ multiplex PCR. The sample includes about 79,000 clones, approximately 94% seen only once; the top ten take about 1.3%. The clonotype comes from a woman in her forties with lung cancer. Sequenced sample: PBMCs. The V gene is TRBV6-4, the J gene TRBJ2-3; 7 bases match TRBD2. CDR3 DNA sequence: TGTGCCAGCAGTCCCCCCCCCGTAGGGAGGGGCACAGATACGCAGTATTTT. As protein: CASSPPPVGRGTDTQYF.